The T cell receptor beta chain under discussion was sequenced for a study of response to subunit inactivated influenza vaccine. Study observations and caveats: Few additional T cells are recruited per seasonal influenza vaccination, authors suggested.

Germline CDR1 is MNHEY and CDR2 is SVGEGT. The CDR3 is made up of 12 amino acids. V lost 6 bases, J lost 9 bases, and 14 bases lay in between. TCRdb re-called the RT-PCR reads through MiXCR, storing one row per CDR3 protein. The repertoire consists of just over 300,000 distinct CDR3 sequences, with roughly 22% occurring once and the leading ten covering around a tenth. This clonotype occurred a few times. Its target is not known. The chain is built from TRBV6-2 or TRBV6-3 and TRBJ1-1; D might be TRBD1 (5 bases). This sequence was found in a man aged 50 to 75 who received an inactivated influenza vaccine. The sample here was PBMCs from blood, taken roughly 20 months after vaccination. The CDR3, as DNA: TGTGCCAGCAGCCAACCTCGGGGACAAGCTTTCTTT. This sequence encodes CASSQPRGQAFF.